This T cell receptor beta chain was observed in a study of identifying expanded T cells in peripheral blood. During the collection period, no donor immune events like infections were recorded. This table comes from immunoSEQ multiplex PCR, and its TCRdb copy is limited to in-frame clones, with some not included. The table shows 85,000 to 100,000 clones, with approximately 88% occurring only once. The V gene's germline CDR1 is MDHEN and CDR2 SYDVKM. The CDR3 has 16 residues. The V gene lost 4 bases and the J gene lost 0 bases, with 12 bases spanning the gap. Whole-study results and caveats: Across healthy donors, higher total template counts meant significantly greater approximately 2-week count variance. Technical replicates showed around 1.2 changed clones; around two weeks approximately 16; four weeks 19.

As regards this clone: Its specificity is not known.

The sequenced material came from blood. The TCR originated in a person between 18 and 75 years old in good health. The J gene is TRBJ1-4, the V gene TRBV28; D gene uncertain. The CDR3 nucleotides read TGTGCCAGCAGTTCCCCCCCGGGTCCAACTAATGAAAAACTGTTTTTT. It is translated as CASSSPPGPTNEKLFF.